This T cell receptor beta chain appears in the sequencing data of a study of T-cell memory formation after mild COVID-19. The wider study: Largely donor-specific sequence clusters came from two donors.

On this clonotype itself: The antigen remains undetermined.

TCRdb re-called the 5' RACE reads through MiXCR, storing one row per CDR3 protein. The table lists roughly 600,000 distinct CDR3 sequences, under 20% of them singletons. Study-wide findings and caveats: Some clones that responded turned up in pre-infection memory, which suggests that cross-reactive memory joined in.

This CDR3 has 13 residues. Trimming took off 1 base at V and 7 bases at J, with 8 bases between the two ends. The germline gives CDR1 MNHEY, CDR2 SMNVEV (reference sequence). The sequenced sample was PBMCs or a T cell subset sorted from them (not recorded which). The sequence came from an adult woman who had mild COVID-19 (a few samples of this study predate the infection). Cell type and time point are not known. The rearrangement joins TRBV27 to TRBJ2-1; D possibly uses TRBD1 or TRBD2 (5 bases each). CDR3 nucleotides: TGTGCCAGCAGTTTATGGGACCCGAATGAGCAGTTCTTC. As protein: CASSLWDPNEQFF.